These 23 T cell receptor beta chains originate from one sample sequenced in a study of T cells in Graves' hyperthyroidism and ophthalmopathy. It was RNA transcripts that yielded the amplified TCR beta CDR3 regions. A first-round RT-PCR of the TCR CDR3 used the HTBI primer set. TCRdb reanalysed the multiplex PCR reads using MiXCR and keeps one entry per CDR3 protein. The repertoire holds about 640,000 distinct CDR3 sequences, with about 20% as singletons. Specimen: blood. These receptors originate from a man aged 25-45 years with Graves' ophthalmopathy.

The chain carries TRBV5-1 and TRBJ2-2; 9 bases match TRBD1. The CDR3 contains 17 residues. Trimming took 0 bases from V and 2 from J; bases not matched to a gene: 5. CDR1 and CDR2 (germline): SGHRS, YFSETQ. CDR3 DNA sequence: TGCGCCAGCAGCTTGGAACCGGGACAGGGAAACACCGGGGAGCTGTTTTTT. Protein: CASSLEPGQGNTGELFF.

This clonotype was recorded many times. The J gene is TRBJ2-1, the V gene TRBV11-3, with D unclear. The CDR3 is 14 residues long. CDR1 SGHNT and CDR2 YENEEA come from the germline V gene. V lost 3 bases, J lost 5 bases, and 11 bases lay in between. CDR3 coding DNA: TGTGCCAGCAGCTTTAATCTGGGTGACAATGAGCAGTTCTTC. Translation: CASSFNLGDNEQFF. The whole variable domain, filled in from reference TRBV11-3 and TRBJ2-1, reads EAGVVQSPRYKIIEKKQPVAFWCNPISGHNTLYWYLQNLGQGPELLIRYENEEAVDDSQLPKDRFSAERLKGVDSTLKIQPAELGDSAVYLCASSFNLGDNEQFFGPGTRLTVL.

This clonotype appeared a few times. The V gene is TRBV27, the J gene TRBJ2-7, with 12 bases that match TRBD2. In germline, CDR1 is MNHEY, CDR2 SMNVEV (reference sequence). Trimming cost V 6 bases and J 3 bases; bases outside gene matches: 9. CDR3 length: 16 amino acids. CDR3 residues: CASSWTSGTSGYEQYF. CDR3 sequence (DNA): TGTGCCAGCAGCTGGACTAGCGGGACGTCGGGCTACGAGCAGTACTTC.

This clonotype was found many times. This sequence joins TRBV7-2 and TRBJ2-7; D ambiguous. Germline values: CDR1 SGHTA, CDR2 FQGNSA. The CDR3 covers 13 residues. Trimming removed 10 bases at V and 3 bases at J, with 16 bases between. CDR3 protein: CATSGTLGYEQYF. CDR3 bases: TGTGCCACTTCCGGCACCCTAGGCTACGAGCAGTACTTC. The variable domain in full, with the rest retrieved from reference TRBV7-2 and TRBJ2-7, is GAGVSQSPSNKVTEKGKDVELRCDPISGHTALYWYRQSLGQGLEFLIYFQGNSAPDKSGLPSDRFSAERTGGSVSTLTIQRTQQEDSAVYLCATSGTLGYEQYFGPGTRLTVT.

There are many counts of this clonotype. The rearrangement joins TRBV11-2 to TRBJ2-3; D gene unclear. Germline V CDR1 and CDR2: SGHAT, FQNNGV. The CDR3 sequence is 16 residues long. The V end was cut by 0 bases, the J end by 6 bases, with 16 bases between. CDR3 protein: CASSLDPSPPGDTQYF. The CDR3 coding sequence is TGTGCCAGCAGCTTAGATCCCAGCCCCCCTGGGGATACGCAGTATTTT.

The J gene is TRBJ2-1, the V gene TRBV19; the D gene is possibly TRBD2 (6 bases). Trimming shortened V by 3 bases and J by 6 bases, and 18 bases separated the two germline ends. The CDR3 length is 16 residues. Germline values: CDR1 LNHDA, CDR2 SQIVND (reference sequence). CDR3 DNA sequence: TGTGCCAGTAGTATTGGAGGGCAGGGAAATGTCAATGAGCAGTTCTTC. Translation gives CASSIGGQGNVNEQFF.

This clonotype was picked up a small number of times. This chain joins TRBV6-1 and TRBJ1-2, with D possibly being TRBD1 (5 bases). The CDR3 consists of 15 residues. Germline V gene data show CDR1 as MNHNS and CDR2 as SASEGT. V was shortened by 6 bases and J by 4 bases, with 18 bases between the two germline ends. In DNA, the CDR3 is TGTGCCAGCAGCTCGGGACCTCTAGAAGGCTATGGCTACACCTTC. Its translation: CASSSGPLEGYGYTF.

This chain connects TRBV20-1 to TRBJ1-2; TRBD1 might be the D (6 bases). V gave up 6 bases and J gave up 3 bases, with 17 bases separating them. The V gene's germline CDR1 is DFQATT and CDR2 SNEGSKA (reference sequence). The CDR3 totals 14 residues. CDR3 residues: CSAPPEDSYYGYTF. The CDR3 coding sequence is TGCAGTGCGCCCCCCGAGGACAGTTACTATGGCTACACCTTC.

The genes are TRBV5-1 and TRBJ2-7; D is undetermined. Trimming left V 0 bases short and J 2 bases short, with 9 bases between. Germline V gene lookup returns CDR1 SGHRS and CDR2 YFSETQ. CDR3 length equals 14 residues. The CDR3 sequence is CASSLVLGAYEQYF. The CDR3, as DNA: TGCGCCAGCAGCTTGGTCCTAGGAGCCTACGAGCAGTACTTC. The full variable domain, with the rest looked up from reference TRBV5-1 and TRBJ2-7, is KAGVTQTPRYLIKTRGQQVTLSCSPISGHRSVSWYQQTPGQGLQFLFEYFSETQRNKGNFPGRFSGRQFSNSRSEMNVSTLELGDSALYLCASSLVLGAYEQYFGPGTRLTVT.

This clonotype was seen repeatedly, ten times or more. The rearrangement uses TRBV12-3 or TRBV12-4 and TRBJ1-2, with D possibly TRBD1 on 6 matching bases. The CDR3 is made up of 14 amino acids. Trimming left V 3 bases short and J 8 bases short, with 16 bases between. In DNA form, the CDR3 reads TGTGCCAGCAGTTTGCCAGGGGCAGGAGGAGGCTACACCTTC. Its protein product is CASSLPGAGGGYTF.

This chain connects TRBV3-1 to TRBJ2-7, with 7 positions matching TRBD2. There are 12 residues in the CDR3. The ends lost 3 bases at V and 6 bases at J; junction bases unmatched: 2. Germline V lookup: CDR1 LGHDT, CDR2 YNNKEL (reference sequence). CDR3: CASSHGGGEQYF. The CDR3 coding sequence is TGTGCCAGCAGCCACGGCGGGGGCGAGCAGTACTTC.

This clonotype has only a few counts. The chain carries TRBV30 and TRBJ1-1; D possibly corresponds to TRBD1 (6 bases). Trimming removed 5 bases from V and 1 base from J, with 11 bases in between. From germline, CDR1 is GTSNPN and CDR2 SVGIG (reference sequence). The CDR3 length is 13 residues. CDR3 DNA sequence: TGTGCCTGGGTTCCCAGGGGGAACACTGAAGCTTTCTTT. It translates to CAWVPRGNTEAFF.

V is TRBV6-2 or TRBV6-3 and J is TRBJ2-5; possible D gene TRBD1, 6 bases. The CDR3 has 20 residues. CDR1 is MNHEY and CDR2 is SVGEGT in the germline V gene. Trimming left V 0 bases short and J 2 bases short, with 25 bases between. This CDR3 reads CASSYSNPQRGGKVQETQYF. The CDR3 bases are TGTGCCAGCAGTTACTCGAACCCCCAGAGAGGGGGAAAGGTACAAGAGACCCAGTACTTC.

This clonotype was seen a single time. This rearrangement joins TRBV13 to TRBJ2-1; D might be TRBD2 (6 bases). CDR1 is PRHDT, CDR2 FYEKMQ, per germline (reference sequence). Trimming left V 6 bases short and J 2 bases short, with 14 bases between. The CDR3 extends over 15 amino acids. CDR3 nucleotide sequence: TGTGCCAGCAGTGGTGTAGCGGAAGCCTACAATGAGCAGTTCTTC. It yields the protein CASSGVAEAYNEQFF.

This chain uses TRBV20-1 with TRBJ2-7, with D possibly being TRBD2 (6 bases). CDR1 is DFQATT, CDR2 SNEGSKA, per germline (reference sequence). V lost 1 base and J 4 bases, leaving 11 bases between the germline ends. The CDR3 is 13 amino acids. The CDR3 sequence is CSARGWDSYEQYF. DNA of the CDR3: TGCAGTGCTAGAGGGTGGGACTCATACGAGCAGTACTTC.

Regarding this clonotype: Sequence at one end of the junction differs from germline and may be a read error. This chain uses TRBV27 with TRBJ2-7; D is tentatively TRBD1 or TRBD2 (5 bases each). Germline CDR1 MNHEY, CDR2 SMNVEV (reference sequence). CDR3 length: 16 residues. The CDR3 DNA sequence: TGTGCCGGCAGTCCGAGTGGGGGACCGCTTACTTACGAGCAGTACTTC. Its translation: CAGSPSGGPLTYEQYF.

The chain links TRBV20-1 to TRBJ2-7; 10 bases are shared with TRBD2. Germline loops: CDR1 DFQATT, CDR2 SNEGSKA (reference sequence). With V trimmed by 1 base and J by 7 bases, 22 bases remained unmatched. The CDR3 is 19 residues long. The chain's CDR3 is CSARARASGSRPDHGEQYF. The CDR3 DNA is TGCAGTGCTAGAGCTCGGGCTAGCGGGAGCCGTCCCGATCATGGGGAGCAGTACTTC.

There are many counts of this clonotype. V and J are TRBV28 and TRBJ1-1; D remains unclear. Trimming took off 2 bases at V and 3 bases at J, with 7 bases between the two ends. CDR3 length: 13 residues. Per the germline V gene, CDR1 is MDHEN and CDR2 is SYDVKM. The CDR3 nucleotides read TGTGCCAGCAGTTTAAGACGTGACACTGAAGCTTTCTTT. It is translated as CASSLRRDTEAFF.

At least ten counts were recorded for this clonotype. V gene TRBV11-1 combines with J gene TRBJ2-3; 7 bases map to TRBD1. CDR1 and CDR2 from the germline V gene are SGHAT and FQDESV (reference sequence). J gave up 4 bases and V 6 bases, and 7 bases lay outside the gene matches. CDR3 length: 14 amino acids. CDR3 loop: CASSPYRGPDTQYF. CDR3 DNA: TGTGCCAGCAGTCCATACAGGGGACCAGATACGCAGTATTTT.

Many counts were recorded for this clonotype. The chain has TRBV30 and TRBJ1-1; D remains ambiguous. Germline V CDR1 and CDR2: GTSNPN, SVGIG (reference sequence). CDR3 length equals 13 residues. Trimming took 4 bases from V and 3 from J, leaving 12 bases between them. For the CDR3, the DNA is TGTGCCTGGAACCCAAGGTGGGACACTGAAGCTTTCTTT. This codes for CAWNPRWDTEAFF.

A single count supports this clonotype. The chain couples TRBV5-1 to TRBJ2-7; 10 bases map to TRBD2. This CDR3 spans 17 amino acids. CDR1 and CDR2 (germline): SGHRS, YFSETQ. The ends lost 4 bases at V and 3 bases at J; junction bases unmatched: 13. The CDR3 sequence: CASSPRASGSRSYEQYF. The CDR3 region has the DNA TGCGCCAGCAGCCCCCGGGCTAGCGGGAGTCGGAGCTACGAGCAGTACTTC.

This clonotype was seen at least ten times. This chain connects TRBV5-1 to TRBJ2-1, with 8 positions matching TRBD2. The length of the CDR3 is 15 residues. The trim removed 4 bases at V and 7 bases at J, leaving 10 bases unmatched. Germline V gene data show CDR1 as SGHRS and CDR2 as YFSETQ. Here the CDR3 reads CASSLTAGAVNEQFF. The CDR3 nucleotides are TGCGCCAGCAGCCTTACAGCGGGAGCGGTTAATGAGCAGTTCTTC. Full variable domain (remainder filled in from reference TRBV5-1 and TRBJ2-1): KAGVTQTPRYLIKTRGQQVTLSCSPISGHRSVSWYQQTPGQGLQFLFEYFSETQRNKGNFPGRFSGRQFSNSRSEMNVSTLELGDSALYLCASSLTAGAVNEQFFGPGTRLTVL.

In this sample, this clonotype turned up a few times. The rearrangement joins TRBV10-1 to TRBJ2-2; a weak D match, TRBD2 (6 bases). Trimming pared 4 bases from V and 6 bases from J, leaving 18 bases between. CDR3 size: 16 residues. Per germline, CDR1 WNHNN and CDR2 SYGVQD (reference sequence). CDR3 nucleotides: TGCGCCAGCAGTGCCCGGGACTCCCTGGGGCCCGGGGAGCTGTTTTTT. It encodes CASSARDSLGPGELFF.